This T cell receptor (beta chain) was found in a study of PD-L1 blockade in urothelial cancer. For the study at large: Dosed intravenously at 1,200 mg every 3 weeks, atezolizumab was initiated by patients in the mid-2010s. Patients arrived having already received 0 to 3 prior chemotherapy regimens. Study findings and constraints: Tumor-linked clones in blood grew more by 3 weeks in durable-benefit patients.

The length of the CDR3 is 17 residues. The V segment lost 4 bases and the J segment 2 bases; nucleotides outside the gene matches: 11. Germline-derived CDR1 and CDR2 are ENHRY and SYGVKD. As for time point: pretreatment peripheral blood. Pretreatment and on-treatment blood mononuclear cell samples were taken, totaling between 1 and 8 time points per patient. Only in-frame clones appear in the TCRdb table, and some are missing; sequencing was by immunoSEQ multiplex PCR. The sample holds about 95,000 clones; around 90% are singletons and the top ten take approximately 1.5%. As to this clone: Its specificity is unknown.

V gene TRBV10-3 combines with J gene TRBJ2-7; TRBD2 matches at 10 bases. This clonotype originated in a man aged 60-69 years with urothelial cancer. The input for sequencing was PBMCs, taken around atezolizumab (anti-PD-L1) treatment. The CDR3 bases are TGTGCCATCAGTGCGACAGCACTAGCGGGGTCAGCCTACGAGCAGTACTTC. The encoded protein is CAISATALAGSAYEQYF.